This T cell receptor (beta chain) was obtained from a study of T cell repertoires in MIS-A myocarditis. V was cut by 5 bases and J by 5 bases, with 12 bases left in between. The CDR3 totals 14 residues. CDR1 is MNHEY, CDR2 SVGAGI, per germline. The repertoire was sequenced with immunoSEQ multiplex PCR; TCRdb's copy has only in-frame clones and lacks some. The table has more than 6,000 clones, less than 80% seen once; the top ten hold roughly 18%. The chain uses TRBV6-5 and TRBJ2-2; D is possibly TRBD1 (6 bases). The TCR comes from a man between 18 and 35 years old with fulminant myocarditis from multisystem inflammatory syndrome in adults (MIS-A) after COVID-19. The sequencing sample was made of right inferior lung lobe tissue obtained at autopsy. The CDR3 DNA follows: TGTGCCAGCAGTCTCCTGCAGGGGACCGGGGAGCTGTTTTTT. Translating it yields CASSLLQGTGELFF.